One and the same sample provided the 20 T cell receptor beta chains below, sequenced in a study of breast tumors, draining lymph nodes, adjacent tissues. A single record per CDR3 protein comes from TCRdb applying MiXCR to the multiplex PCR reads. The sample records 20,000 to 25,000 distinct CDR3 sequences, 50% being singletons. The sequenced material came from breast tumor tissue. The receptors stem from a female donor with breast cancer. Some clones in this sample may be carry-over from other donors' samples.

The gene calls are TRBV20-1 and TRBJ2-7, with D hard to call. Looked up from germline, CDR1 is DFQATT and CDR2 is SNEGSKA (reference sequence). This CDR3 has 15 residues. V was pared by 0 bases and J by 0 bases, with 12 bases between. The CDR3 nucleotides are TGCAGTGCTAGAGATCGCAGCCGCGCCTCCTACGAGCAGTACTTC. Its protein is CSARDRSRASYEQYF.

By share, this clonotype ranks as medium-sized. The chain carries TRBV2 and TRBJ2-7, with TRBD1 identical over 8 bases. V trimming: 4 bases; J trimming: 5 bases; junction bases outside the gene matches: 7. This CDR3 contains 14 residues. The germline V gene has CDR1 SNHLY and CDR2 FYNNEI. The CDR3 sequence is CASSAVTGAHEQYF. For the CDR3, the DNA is TGTGCCAGCAGTGCGGTGACAGGGGCCCACGAGCAGTACTTC. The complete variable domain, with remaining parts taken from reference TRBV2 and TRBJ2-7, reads EPEVTQTPSHQVTQMGQEVILRCVPISNHLYFYWYRQILGQKVEFLVSFYNNEISEKSEIFDDQFSVERPDGSNFTLKIRSTKLEDSAMYFCASSAVTGAHEQYFGPGTRLTVT.

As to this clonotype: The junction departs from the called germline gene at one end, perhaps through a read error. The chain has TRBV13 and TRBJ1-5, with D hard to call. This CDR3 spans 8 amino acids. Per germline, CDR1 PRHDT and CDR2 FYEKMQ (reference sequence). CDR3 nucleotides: TGTGCCAGCAGCTTACGGCAGTTT. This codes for CASSLRQF.

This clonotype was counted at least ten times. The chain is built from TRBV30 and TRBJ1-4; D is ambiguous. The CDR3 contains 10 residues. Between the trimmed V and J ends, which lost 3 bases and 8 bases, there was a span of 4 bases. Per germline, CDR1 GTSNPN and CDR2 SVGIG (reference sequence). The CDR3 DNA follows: TGTGCCTGGAGGGGAGAAAAACTGTTTTTT. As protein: CAWRGEKLFF.

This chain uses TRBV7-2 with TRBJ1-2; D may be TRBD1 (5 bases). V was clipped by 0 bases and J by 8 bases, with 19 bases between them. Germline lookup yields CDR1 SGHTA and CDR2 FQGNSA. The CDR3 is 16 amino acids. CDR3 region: CASSLAGSRGWGGYTF. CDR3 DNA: TGTGCCAGCAGCTTAGCGGGGAGTAGGGGCTGGGGAGGCTACACCTTC.

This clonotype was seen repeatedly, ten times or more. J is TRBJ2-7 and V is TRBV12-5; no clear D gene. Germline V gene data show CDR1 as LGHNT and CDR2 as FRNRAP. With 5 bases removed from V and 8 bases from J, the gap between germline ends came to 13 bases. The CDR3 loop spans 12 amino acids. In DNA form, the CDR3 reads TGTGCTAGTGGTGGGCTCGACCAGAAGCAGTACTTC. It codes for CASGGLDQKQYF.

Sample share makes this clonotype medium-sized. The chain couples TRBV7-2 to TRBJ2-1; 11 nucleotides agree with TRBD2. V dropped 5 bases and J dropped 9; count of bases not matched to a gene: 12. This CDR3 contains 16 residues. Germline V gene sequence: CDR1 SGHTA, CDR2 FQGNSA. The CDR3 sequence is CASSPKLAGAGFEQFF. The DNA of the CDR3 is TGTGCCAGCAGCCCGAAACTAGCGGGAGCGGGGTTTGAGCAGTTCTTC.

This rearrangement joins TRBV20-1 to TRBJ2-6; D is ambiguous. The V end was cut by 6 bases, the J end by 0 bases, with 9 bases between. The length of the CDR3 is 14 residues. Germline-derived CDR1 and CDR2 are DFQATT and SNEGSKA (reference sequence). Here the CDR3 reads CSARDGSGANVLTF. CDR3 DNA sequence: TGCAGTGCCCGAGACGGCTCTGGGGCCAACGTCCTGACTTTC.

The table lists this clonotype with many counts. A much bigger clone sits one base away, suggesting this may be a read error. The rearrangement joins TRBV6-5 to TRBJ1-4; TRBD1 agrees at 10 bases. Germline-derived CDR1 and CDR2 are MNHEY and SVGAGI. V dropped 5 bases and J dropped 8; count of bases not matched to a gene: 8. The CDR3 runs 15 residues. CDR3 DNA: TGTGCCAGCAGTCACGAGGGACAGGGGAGAGAAAAACTGTTTTTT. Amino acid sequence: CASSHEGQGREKLFF.

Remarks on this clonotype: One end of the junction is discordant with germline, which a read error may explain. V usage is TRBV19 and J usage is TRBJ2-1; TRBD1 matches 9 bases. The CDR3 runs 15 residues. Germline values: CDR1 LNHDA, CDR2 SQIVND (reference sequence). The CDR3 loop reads CASRGQGLSYDEQFF. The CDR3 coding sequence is TGTGCCAGTAGGGGACAGGGCCTCTCCTACGATGAGCAGTTCTTC.

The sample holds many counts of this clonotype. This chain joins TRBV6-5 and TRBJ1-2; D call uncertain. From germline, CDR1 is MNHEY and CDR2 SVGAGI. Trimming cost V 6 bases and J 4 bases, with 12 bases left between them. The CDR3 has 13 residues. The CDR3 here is CASSERAGYGYTF. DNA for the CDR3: TGTGCCAGCAGCGAACGGGCAGGCTATGGCTACACCTTC.

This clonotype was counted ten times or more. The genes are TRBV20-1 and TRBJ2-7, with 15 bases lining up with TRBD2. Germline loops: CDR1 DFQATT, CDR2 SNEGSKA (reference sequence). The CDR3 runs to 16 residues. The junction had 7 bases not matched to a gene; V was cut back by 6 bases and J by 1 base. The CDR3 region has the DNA TGCAGTGCGGAAGGACTAGCGGGAGGGCCTTCCTACGAGCAGTACTTC. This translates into CSAEGLAGGPSYEQYF.

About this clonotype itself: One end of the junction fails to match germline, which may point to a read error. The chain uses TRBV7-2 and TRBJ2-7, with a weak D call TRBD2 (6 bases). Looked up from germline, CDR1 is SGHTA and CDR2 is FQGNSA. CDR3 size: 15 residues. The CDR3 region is CASSPGSGPAYEQHF. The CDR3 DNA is TGTGCCAGCAGCCCCGGGAGCGGGCCAGCCTACGAGCAGCACTTC.

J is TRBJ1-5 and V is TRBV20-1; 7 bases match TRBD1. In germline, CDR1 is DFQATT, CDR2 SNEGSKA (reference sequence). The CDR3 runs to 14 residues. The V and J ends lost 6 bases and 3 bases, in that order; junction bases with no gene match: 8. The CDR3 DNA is TGCAGTGCCCCGGGACAGACAGTCAATCAGCCCCAGCATTTT. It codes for CSAPGQTVNQPQHF.

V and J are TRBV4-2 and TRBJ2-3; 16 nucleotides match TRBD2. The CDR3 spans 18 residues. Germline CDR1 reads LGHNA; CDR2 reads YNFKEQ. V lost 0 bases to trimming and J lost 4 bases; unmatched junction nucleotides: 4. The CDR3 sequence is CASSQDKGLAGGPDTQYF. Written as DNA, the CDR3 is TGTGCCAGCAGCCAAGATAAGGGACTAGCGGGAGGGCCAGATACGCAGTATTTT.

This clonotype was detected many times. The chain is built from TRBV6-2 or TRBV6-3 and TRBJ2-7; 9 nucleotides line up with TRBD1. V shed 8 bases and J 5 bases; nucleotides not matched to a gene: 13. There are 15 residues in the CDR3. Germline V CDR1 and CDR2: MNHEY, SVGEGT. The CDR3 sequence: CASSTTGTGYDEQYF. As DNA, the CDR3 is TGTGCCAGCTCGACGACCGGGACAGGGTACGACGAGCAGTACTTC.

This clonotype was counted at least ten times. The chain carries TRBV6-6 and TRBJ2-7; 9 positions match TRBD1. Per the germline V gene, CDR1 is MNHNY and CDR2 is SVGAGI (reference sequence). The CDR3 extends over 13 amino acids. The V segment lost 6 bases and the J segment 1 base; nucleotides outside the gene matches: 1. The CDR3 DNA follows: TGTGCCAGCAGGACAGGGGGATCCTACGAGCAGTACTTC. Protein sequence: CASRTGGSYEQYF.

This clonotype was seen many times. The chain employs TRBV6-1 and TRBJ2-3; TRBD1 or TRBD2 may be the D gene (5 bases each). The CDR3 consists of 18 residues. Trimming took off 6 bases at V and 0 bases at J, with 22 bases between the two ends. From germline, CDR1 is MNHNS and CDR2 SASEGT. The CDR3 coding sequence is TGTGCCAGCAGGTTTTTGCCCCGTACTAGGGGTAGCACAGATACGCAGTATTTT. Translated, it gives CASRFLPRTRGSTDTQYF.

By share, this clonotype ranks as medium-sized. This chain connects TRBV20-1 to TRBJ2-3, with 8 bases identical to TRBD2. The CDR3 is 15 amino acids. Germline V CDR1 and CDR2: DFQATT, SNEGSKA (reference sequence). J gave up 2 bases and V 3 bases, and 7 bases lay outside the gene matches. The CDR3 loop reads CSARVAGRFTDTQYF. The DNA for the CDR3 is TGCAGTGCTAGGGTAGCGGGACGATTCACAGATACGCAGTATTTT.

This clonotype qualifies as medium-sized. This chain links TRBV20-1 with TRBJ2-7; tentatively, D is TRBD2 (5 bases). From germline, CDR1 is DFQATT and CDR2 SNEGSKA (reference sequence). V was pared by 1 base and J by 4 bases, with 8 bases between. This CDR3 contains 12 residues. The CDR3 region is CSARGERYEQYF. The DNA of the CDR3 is TGCAGTGCTAGAGGTGAGCGGTACGAGCAGTACTTC.